This T cell receptor beta chain was sequenced in a study of regulatory T cells in long-lasting Graves disease. Notes on the study in general: The work looked only at peripheral blood and did not look at thyroid tissue. Less diverse TCR repertoires were seen in persistent Graves' patients than in newly diagnosed ones.

Time point reported: persistent/refractory GD, antithyroid drugs over 5 years with positive TRAb. PBMC RNA was the source of the TCR library. Relying on iRepertoire HTBI primers and Arm-PCR of CDR3 regions, the team built TCR beta libraries. TCRdb independently ran MiXCR on the multiplex PCR reads; one entry per CDR3 protein. The sample lists 300,000 to 350,000 distinct CDR3 sequences, 20% occurring once. Concerning this clonotype itself: Its antigen is unknown.

The germline V gene encodes CDR1 GTSNPN and CDR2 SVGIG (reference sequence). The V gene lost 4 bases and the J gene lost 4 bases, with 13 bases spanning the gap. This CDR3 region has 13 residues. V usage is TRBV30 and J usage is TRBJ1-2; D not certain. Sequencing used peripheral blood mononuclear cells (PBMCs), obtained when the disease was refractory, from a patient treated with antithyroid drugs. This clonotype originated in a female donor with Graves disease. As DNA, the CDR3 is TGTGCCTGGAATAGACCGAATAGCTATGGCTACACCTTC. It specifies CAWNRPNSYGYTF.